Listed below are T cell receptor beta chains from one sample, sequenced in a study of blood T cell repertoires in COVID-19. The assay was immunoSEQ multiplex PCR, and TCRdb's table has in-frame clones only and misses some. The sample has 120,000 or so clones; over 55% are singletons. Sequenced sample: peripheral blood. The receptors originated from a woman in her 70s with acute or convalescent COVID-19. The CDR3 runs from the conserved cysteine through the conserved F or W. Each record gives: clone size, J gene, V gene, D gene, CDR3 DNA, CDR3 protein. D genes are given only for firm matches. For some rows the clone size is stated as once, few or many, or as a class when expanded; others skip it.

>.|TRBJ2-3|TRBV4-1|TRBD2
TGCGCCAGCAGCCAAGGCGGGGGGGCCGATACGCAGTATTTT
CASSQGGGADTQYF
>once|TRBJ2-2|TRBV28|TRBD2
TGTGCCAGCAGTTCCCGAGCGGGAGACAACACCGGGGAGCTGTTTTTT
CASSSRAGDNTGELFF
>.|TRBJ2-2|TRBV3-1/TRBV3-2|.
TGTGCCAGCAGCCAACGAGCCAGCCGGGGGTGGGAGCTGTTTTTT
CASSQRASRGWELFF
>.|TRBJ2-3|TRBV2|TRBD2
TGTGCCACACAAAGCGGGGGCGCCACAGATACGCAGTATTTT
CATQSGGATDTQYF
>.|TRBJ1-2|TRBV7-9|.
TGTGCCAGCAGCTTCCGGACGTCATCTGGAGGTTATGGCTACACCTTC
CASSFRTSSGGYGYTF
>.|TRBJ1-6|TRBV19|.
TGTGCCAGTAGTCTTCAGACAGGTTACCATAATTCACCCCTCCACTTT
CASSLQTGYHNSPLHF
>many|TRBJ2-2|TRBV10-1|.
TGCGCCAGCAGTGAGACAGGGTCCGGGGAGCTGTTTTTT
CASSETGSGELFF
>.|TRBJ1-5|TRBV5-1|.
TGCGCCAGCAGCCTTGACAGCCTCAATCAGCCCCAGCATTTT
CASSLDSLNQPQHF
>.|TRBJ2-3|TRBV7-9|TRBD2
TGTGCCAGCAGCTTAGCGCTTTGGGTTAGCGGGGGATCCACAGATACGCAGTATTTT
CASSLALWVSGGSTDTQYF
>once|TRBJ1-4|TRBV6-5|.
TGTGCCAGCATTCCTTACGGGAGGGATGGAGAAAAACTGTTTTTT
CASIPYGRDGEKLFF
>.|TRBJ2-1|TRBV28|.
TGTGCCAGCACCAAGCGGAGGGGTTGGAATGAGCAGTTCTTC
CASTKRRGWNEQFF
>once|TRBJ2-6|TRBV15|.
TGTGCCACCAGCAGACCAGGGACTGGGGCCAACGTCCTGACTTTC
CATSRPGTGANVLTF
>.|TRBJ2-7|TRBV19|TRBD1
TGTGCCAGTAGAGACGGACAGGGGGAAACCTACGAGCAGTACTTC
CASRDGQGETYEQYF
>.|TRBJ2-7|TRBV6-4|.
TGTGCCTGCCTGGGGAAAGACAGCTCCTACGAGCAGTACTTC
CACLGKDSSYEQYF
>.|TRBJ1-1|TRBV5-1|.
TGCGCCAGCAGCCGGACAGTGGGGACTGAAGCTTTCTTT
CASSRTVGTEAFF
>.|TRBJ1-6|TRBV5-4|.
TGTGCCAGCAGCCGGGACAAGACGATCTCCTATAATTCACCCCTCCACTTT
CASSRDKTISYNSPLHF
>few|TRBJ2-7|TRBV18|.
TGTGCCAGCTCACAATCTACAGGTGGCGAGCAGTACTTC
CASSQSTGGEQYF
>few|TRBJ2-7|TRBV18|.
TGTGCCAGCTCACCACTGAAAGGGAGCTCCTACGAGCAGTACTTC
CASSPLKGSSYEQYF
>.|TRBJ2-1|TRBV6-4|TRBD2
TGTGCCAGCAGTGACGGAGCGGGAGCGGGGAATGAGCAGTTCTTC
CASSDGAGAGNEQFF
>.|TRBJ1-2|TRBV19|TRBD1
TGTGCCAGTATCCCGGGACAGAGTAACTATGGCTACACCTTC
CASIPGQSNYGYTF
>few|TRBJ1-4|TRBV5-1|.
TGCGCCAGCAGCTCGGACAATCTGGAAAAACTGTTTTTT
CASSSDNLEKLFF
>.|TRBJ2-1|TRBV9|.
TGTGCCAGCAGCGTAGGTCAAAACTCCTACAATGAGCAGTTCTTC
CASSVGQNSYNEQFF
>.|TRBJ1-5|TRBV19|.
TGTGCCAGTAGTATAGAACGTCGGCAGGGGATCCATCAGCCCCAGCATTTT
CASSIERRQGIHQPQHF
>.|TRBJ1-2|TRBV5-4|TRBD1
TGTGCCAGCAGCGGAACAGGGGGCAGCTATGGCTACACCTTC
CASSGTGGSYGYTF
>.|TRBJ1-2|TRBV11-2|TRBD1
TGTGCCAGCAGCACAAGGACAGGTGATGGCTACACCTTC
CASSTRTGDGYTF
>.|TRBJ2-7|TRBV18|.
TGTGCCAGCTCACCGGACATCCACTCCTACGAGCAGTACTTC
CASSPDIHSYEQYF
>many|TRBJ2-7|TRBV6-5|.
TGTGCCAGCAGTTATAGTGTCGGCGGGTACGAGCAGTACTTC
CASSYSVGGYEQYF
>many|TRBJ2-3|TRBV6-2/TRBV6-3|.
TGTGCCAGCAGTTACTCTGGGGGGGCCACAGATACGCAGTATTTT
CASSYSGGATDTQYF
>few|TRBJ2-4|TRBV12-3/TRBV12-4|.
TGTGCCAGCAGTTTTCAGGGGAAGGACATTCAGTACTTC
CASSFQGKDIQYF
>.|TRBJ2-2|TRBV24-1|.
TGTGCCACCAGTGACCACAGGGAAACCGGGGAGCTGTTTTTT
CATSDHRETGELFF
>.|TRBJ2-7|TRBV12-5|.
TGTGCTAGTGGACCAGGGGCCTACGAGCAGTACTTC
CASGPGAYEQYF
>few|TRBJ2-7|TRBV6-5|TRBD1
TGTGCCAGCAGTTGGACCCGGGACAGAGTCTACGAGCAGTACTTC
CASSWTRDRVYEQYF
>.|TRBJ2-3|TRBV18|TRBD2
TGTGCCAGCCATCTACAAACTAGCGCCGCCACAGATACGCAGTATTTT
CASHLQTSAATDTQYF
>.|TRBJ1-3|TRBV6-5|.
TGTGCCAGCAGTTTATCGATCTCAGCTGGAAACACCATATATTTT
CASSLSISAGNTIYF
>.|TRBJ2-1|TRBV6-2/TRBV6-3|TRBD1
TGTGCCAGCAGTTATCGGCCAGGGGGCGGCTATGAGCAGTTCTTC
CASSYRPGGGYEQFF
>.|TRBJ1-2|TRBV19|.
TGTGCCAGTAGCCAAGCGGCCCGAGTCCATGGCTACACCTTC
CASSQAARVHGYTF
>.|TRBJ2-1|TRBV6-5|.
TGTGCCAGCACCTACCGCAATGAGCAGTTCTTC
CASTYRNEQFF
>.|TRBJ2-3|TRBV19|.
TGTGCCAGTAGTAGGAGTCGCACTAGTTCGGATCCAGATACGCAGTATTTT
CASSRSRTSSDPDTQYF
>.|TRBJ2-1|TRBV19|TRBD2
TGTGCCAGTAGTACGCGGGGGGCCTACAATGAGCAGTTCTTC
CASSTRGAYNEQFF
>few|TRBJ2-1|TRBV15|TRBD2
TGTGCCACCAGCATGACTAGCGGGGTCGAGCAGTTCTTC
CATSMTSGVEQFF
>.|TRBJ2-1|TRBV28|.
TGTGCCAGCAGTTTAGCAGGGGAACAGTTCTTC
CASSLAGEQFF
>.|TRBJ2-1|TRBV30|TRBD2
TGTGCCTGGAGTGCGCTTTGGGCTAGCGGAACCTACAATGAGCAGTTCTTC
CAWSALWASGTYNEQFF
>.|TRBJ2-5|TRBV13|TRBD2
TGTGCCAGCAGCTTACGGGGACTAGCGGGACAAGAGACCCAGTACTTC
CASSLRGLAGQETQYF
>.|TRBJ1-1|TRBV6-2/TRBV6-3|.
TGTGCCAGCAGCCCCCGTCCACAGGGCTCCATTCGGACTGAAGCTTTCTTT
CASSPRPQGSIRTEAFF
>.|TRBJ2-5|TRBV2|.
TGTGCCAGCAGCGCCGGGACTGCAGAAGAGACCCAGTACTTC
CASSAGTAEETQYF
>.|TRBJ1-1|TRBV4-2|TRBD1
TGTGCCAGCAGCCAAGGGACAGGGGATTCTATGAACACTGAAGCTTTCTTT
CASSQGTGDSMNTEAFF
>few|TRBJ2-2|TRBV4-3|TRBD2
TGCGCCAGCAGCCAAGGACTAGCGGGGGGGCCGGACACCGGGGAGCTGTTTTTT
CASSQGLAGGPDTGELFF
>few|TRBJ2-5|TRBV6-2/TRBV6-3|TRBD2
TGTGCCAGCAGTTGGGGTAGCGGGAGCCAAGAGACCCAGTACTTC
CASSWGSGSQETQYF
>once|TRBJ2-7|TRBV29-1|TRBD1
TGCAGCGTCCGGACAGGGTTAACAACCTACGAGCAGTACTTC
CSVRTGLTTYEQYF
>.|TRBJ1-5|TRBV29-1|.
TGCAGCGTTGGGAGGGGATGGAATCAGCCCCAGCATTTT
CSVGRGWNQPQHF
>.|TRBJ2-5|TRBV18|.
TGTGCCAGCTCACCAGATCTGAGACAGCAAGAGACCCAGTACTTC
CASSPDLRQQETQYF
>few|TRBJ1-2|TRBV2|.
TGTGCCAGCAGTGAAGTATCTAACTATGGCTACACCTTC
CASSEVSNYGYTF
>.|TRBJ2-2|TRBV3-1/TRBV3-2|TRBD2
TGTGCCAGCAGCAAGGGAACTAGCGGGCTCACCGGGGAGCTGTTTTTT
CASSKGTSGLTGELFF
>.|TRBJ1-1|TRBV3-1/TRBV3-2|.
TGTGCCAGCAGCCAAGTTCCGGGGAGGACTGAAGCTTTCTTT
CASSQVPGRTEAFF